Sequencing of this TCR beta chain was carried out in a study of shared clonotypes between healthy human individuals. General study points: Depth was large, yet rarefaction showed that sorted-subset sequencing was incomplete. Donor scarcity curtailed the genetic and exposure-history diversity represented herein.

For this clone: Its antigen is currently unknown.

The CDR3 is made up of 14 amino acids. Trimming left V 10 bases short and J 3 bases short, with 13 bases between. The germline V gene encodes CDR1 MGHDK and CDR2 SYGVNS. An even split of each subset's genomic DNA across several immunoSEQ plates was performed. Using immunoSEQ multiplex PCR, the repertoire was profiled, and TCRdb retains in-frame clones only, with some absent. The top ten clones hold 35% to 55% of a sample with some 95,000 clones, 67% of them seen once. J is TRBJ1-6 and V is TRBV25-1; D unresolved. The source of this sequence is a man under 40 in good health. The sample was memory CD8+ T cells sorted from blood. The subset denotes: CD45RO+ cells pooled with CCR7-negative TemRA cells. CDR3 sequence (DNA): TGTGCCACTACAGCCGGAAGCTATAATTCACCCCTCCACTTT. Its translation: CATTAGSYNSPLHF.